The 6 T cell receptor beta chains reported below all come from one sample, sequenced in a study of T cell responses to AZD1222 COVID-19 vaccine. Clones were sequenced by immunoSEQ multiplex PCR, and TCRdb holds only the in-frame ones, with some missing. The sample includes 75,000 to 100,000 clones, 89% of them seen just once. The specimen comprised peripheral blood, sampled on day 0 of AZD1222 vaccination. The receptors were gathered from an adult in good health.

CDR3 bases: TGCGCCAGCACCCGGTTCGCGGGGCCCCAAGAGACCCAGTACTTC. Its protein is CASTRFAGPQETQYF. V usage is TRBV5-1 and J usage is TRBJ2-5; D may be TRBD2 (6 bases). V lost 6 bases, J lost 1 base, and 16 bases lay in between. The CDR3 runs 15 residues. CDR1 and CDR2 (germline): SGHRS, YFSETQ.

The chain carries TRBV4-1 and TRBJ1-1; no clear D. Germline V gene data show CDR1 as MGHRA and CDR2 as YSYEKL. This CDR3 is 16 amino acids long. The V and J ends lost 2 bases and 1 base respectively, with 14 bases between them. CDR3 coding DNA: TGCGCCAGCAGCCAAACCATAGGGATGGCGAACACTGAAGCTTTCTTT. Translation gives CASSQTIGMANTEAFF.

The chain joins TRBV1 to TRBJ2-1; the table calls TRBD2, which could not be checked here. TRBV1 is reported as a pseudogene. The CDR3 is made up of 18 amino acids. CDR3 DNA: TGCACCAGCAGCCCCGGACTAGCGGGGGGCCCCGGATCACGTGAGCAGTTCTTC. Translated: CTSSPGLAGGPGSREQFF.

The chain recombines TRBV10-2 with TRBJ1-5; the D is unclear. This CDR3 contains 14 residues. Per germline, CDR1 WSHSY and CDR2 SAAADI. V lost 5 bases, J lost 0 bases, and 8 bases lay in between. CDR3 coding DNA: TGCGCCAGCAGTCGAGGTTCTAGCAATCAGCCCCAGCATTTT. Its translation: CASSRGSSNQPQHF.

In DNA, the CDR3 is TGTGCCAGTACCACGACGCAAAATCAGCCCCAGCATTTT. The encoded protein is CASTTTQNQPQHF. The genes are TRBV19 and TRBJ1-5; no reliable D call. Germline CDR1 is LNHDA and CDR2 is SQIVND (reference sequence). CDR3 length: 13 amino acids. V was pared by 7 bases and J by 4 bases, with 11 bases between.

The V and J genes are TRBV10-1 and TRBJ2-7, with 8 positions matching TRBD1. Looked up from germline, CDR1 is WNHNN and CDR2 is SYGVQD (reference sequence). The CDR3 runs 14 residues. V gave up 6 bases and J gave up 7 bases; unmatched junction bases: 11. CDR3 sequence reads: CASSPGQGLGEQYF. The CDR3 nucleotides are TGCGCCAGCAGCCCTGGACAGGGCTTAGGGGAGCAGTACTTC.